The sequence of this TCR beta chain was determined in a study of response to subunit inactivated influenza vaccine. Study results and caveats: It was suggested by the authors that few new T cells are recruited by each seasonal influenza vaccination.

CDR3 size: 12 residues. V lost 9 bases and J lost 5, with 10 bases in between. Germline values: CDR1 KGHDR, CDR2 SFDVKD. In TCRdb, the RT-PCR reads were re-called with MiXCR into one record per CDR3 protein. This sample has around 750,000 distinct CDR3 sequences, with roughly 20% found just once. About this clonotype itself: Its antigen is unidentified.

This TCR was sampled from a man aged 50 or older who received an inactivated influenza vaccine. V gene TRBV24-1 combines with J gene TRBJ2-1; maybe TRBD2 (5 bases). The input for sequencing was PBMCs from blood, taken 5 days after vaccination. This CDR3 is CATSTRHNEQFF. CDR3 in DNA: TGTGCCACCTCAACTAGGCACAATGAGCAGTTCTTC.